This T cell receptor (beta chain) is drawn from a study of T cell repertoires in cytomegalovirus infection. For the study at large: Use of recently identified HLA-C-restricted and well-studied HLA-B-restricted CMV epitopes was part of the study. CMV infection plus the matching HLA type was flagged by public TCR beta signatures.

TCRdb itself ran the reads through MiXCR, one entry per CDR3 protein. The profile shows 27,000 or so distinct CDR3 sequences, 19% of them singletons. At least ten counts were recorded for this clonotype. Its cognate antigen is unknown. Notes on the study in general: Cumulative public TCR beta family frequency identified CMV carriers with the relevant HLA. Dominant in the ex vivo response were TCR beta clonotypes restricted by HLA-C and specific for CMV.

Trimming at V came to 1 base and at J to 4 bases, leaving 12 bases not matched to a gene. Germline V lookup: CDR1 SGHTA, CDR2 FQGNSA. The CDR3 contains 18 residues. The chain uses TRBV7-2 and TRBJ2-3; 9 bases are shared with TRBD2. The sequencing used CD8+ T cells from cultured PBMCs, collected from culture after CMV antigen stimulation. The source is a human donor in good health (CMV status not recorded). Some clones in this sample may be carry-over from other donors' samples. The CDR3 DNA is TGTGCCAGCAGCTTAGGGTGGGTTAGCGGGGGTGAGGCAGATACGCAGTATTTT. Protein: CASSLGWVSGGEADTQYF.